Described below is a single TCR beta chain sequence and its context. Its antigen is unknown. The length of the CDR3 is 12 residues. V lost 7 bases to trimming and J lost 9 bases; unmatched junction nucleotides: 3. CDR1 SGHNT and CDR2 YYREEE come from the germline V gene (reference sequence). This record comes from a study of cytomegalovirus exposure and HLA in healthy donors. Study findings and constraints: A likely sequencing artifact accounted for one observed cluster of highly shared sequence variants. CMV serostatus was the only recorded immune exposure for donors. Prior analysis indicated that the majority of TCR beta V segments exhibited productivity approximately 87% or approximately 30% of the time. Analysis performed later showed TCR beta chains linked to HLA being more clonally expanded than equally common others.

The PCR ran on 60 Vbeta and 13 Jbeta primers. Clones were sequenced by immunoSEQ multiplex PCR, and TCRdb holds only the in-frame ones, with some missing. The sample yields some 78,000 clones, roughly 80% seen once. V and J are TRBV5-4 and TRBJ2-7, with 14 bases identical to TRBD2. The TCR was taken from a woman aged 50 to 65 in good health and CMV-seropositive. Material for sequencing was PBMCs. CDR3 loop: CASGLAGGVQYF. The CDR3 nucleotides read TGTGCCAGCGGACTAGCGGGGGGAGTGCAGTACTTC.